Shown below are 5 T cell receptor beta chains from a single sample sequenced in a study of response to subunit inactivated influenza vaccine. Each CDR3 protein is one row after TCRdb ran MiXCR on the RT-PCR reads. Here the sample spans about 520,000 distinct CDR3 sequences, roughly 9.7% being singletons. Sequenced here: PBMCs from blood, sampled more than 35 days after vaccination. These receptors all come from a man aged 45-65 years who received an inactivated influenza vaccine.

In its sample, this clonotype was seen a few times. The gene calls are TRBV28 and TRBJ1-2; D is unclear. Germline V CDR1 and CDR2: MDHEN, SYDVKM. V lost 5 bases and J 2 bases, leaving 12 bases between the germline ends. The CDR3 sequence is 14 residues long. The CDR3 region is CASSPFGVNYGYTF. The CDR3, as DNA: TGTGCCAGCAGTCCATTCGGGGTAAACTATGGCTACACCTTC.

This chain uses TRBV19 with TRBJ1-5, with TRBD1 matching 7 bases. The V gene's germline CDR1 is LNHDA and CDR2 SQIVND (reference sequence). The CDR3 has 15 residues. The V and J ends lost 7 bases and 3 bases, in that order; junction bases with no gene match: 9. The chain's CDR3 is CASKTGTANNQPQHF. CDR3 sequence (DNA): TGTGCCAGTAAGACCGGGACAGCCAACAATCAGCCCCAGCATTTT. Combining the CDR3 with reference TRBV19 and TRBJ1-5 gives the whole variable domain DGGITQSPKYLFRKEGQNVTLSCEQNLNHDAMYWYRQDPGQGLRLIYYSQIVNDFQKGDIAEGYSVSREKKESFPLTVTSAQKNPTAFYLCASKTGTANNQPQHFGDGTRLSIL.

The CDR3 region is CASSSRTGQPQHF. Written as DNA, the CDR3 is TGTGCCAGCAGTTCGCGGACGGGTCAGCCCCAGCATTTT. The chain is built from TRBV7-2 and TRBJ1-5; D gene unclear. The CDR3 spans 13 residues. V was shortened by 6 bases and J by 6 bases, with 12 bases between the two germline ends. Germline-derived CDR1 and CDR2 are SGHTA and FQGNSA.

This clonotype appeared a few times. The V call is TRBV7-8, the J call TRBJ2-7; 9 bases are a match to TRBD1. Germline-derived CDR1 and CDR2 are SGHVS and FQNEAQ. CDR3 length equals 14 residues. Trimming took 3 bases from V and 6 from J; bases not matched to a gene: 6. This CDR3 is CASSFRDRVFEQYF. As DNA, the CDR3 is TGTGCCAGCAGCTTCCGGGACAGGGTCTTCGAGCAGTACTTC.

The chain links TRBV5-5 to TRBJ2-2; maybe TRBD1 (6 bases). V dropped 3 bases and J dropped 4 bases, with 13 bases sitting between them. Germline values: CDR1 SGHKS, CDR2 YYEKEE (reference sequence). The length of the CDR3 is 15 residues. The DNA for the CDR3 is TGTGCCAGCAGCTCATGGGGACAACTCACCGGGGAGCTGTTTTTT. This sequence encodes CASSSWGQLTGELFF. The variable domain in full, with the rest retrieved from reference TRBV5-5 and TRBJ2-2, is DAGVTQSPTHLIKTRGQQVTLRCSPISGHKSVSWYQQVLGQGPQFIFQYYEKEERGRGNFPDRFSARQFPNYSSELNVNALLLGDSALYLCASSSWGQLTGELFFGEGSRLTVL.